A selection of T cell receptor beta chains follows, all from one sample in a study of vaccination effects on CD4 cells after COVID-19. Antigens of these TCRs are unknown. The method was immunoSEQ multiplex PCR; TCRdb's version includes in-frame clones alone and lacks a portion of them. This table has around 46,000 clones, 72% appearing once. Source: CD4+ T cells from PBMCs cultured without peptide, taken after COVID-19 vaccination. The source is a human donor who received a COVID-19 vaccine. Each CDR3 is given with its conserved first and last residue. Fields, in order: J gene, clone size, D gene, V gene, CDR3 protein, CDR3 DNA. The D gene is left open where the match is weak. Some rows mark clone size as missing; the rest say once, few, many or name a class of expanded clone.

J gene: TRBJ2-3
clone size: few
D gene: .
V gene: TRBV4-1
CDR3 protein: CASSPPPTGRGTNTQYF
CDR3 DNA: TGCGCCAGCAGCCCCCCTCCGACAGGTCGGGGCACCAATACGCAGTATTTT

J gene: TRBJ1-3
clone size: .
D gene: .
V gene: TRBV6-1
CDR3 protein: CASSEAPTITMPGNTIYF
CDR3 DNA: TGTGCCAGCAGTGAAGCCCCTACGATTACAATGCCTGGAAACACCATATATTTT

J gene: TRBJ2-2
clone size: .
D gene: .
V gene: TRBV19
CDR3 protein: CASKLVSTGELFF
CDR3 DNA: TGTGCCAGTAAATTGGTTTCCACCGGGGAGCTGTTTTTT

J gene: TRBJ2-1
clone size: .
D gene: .
V gene: TRBV15
CDR3 protein: CATSRRGDSNEQFF
CDR3 DNA: TGTGCCACCAGTAGAAGGGGGGACAGCAATGAGCAGTTCTTC

J gene: TRBJ1-5
clone size: .
D gene: .
V gene: TRBV4-1
CDR3 protein: CASSQEVSVNQPQHF
CDR3 DNA: TGCGCCAGCAGCCAAGAGGTTTCAGTCAATCAGCCCCAGCATTTT

J gene: TRBJ1-5
clone size: few
D gene: .
V gene: TRBV30
CDR3 protein: CAWSVLSSNQPQHF
CDR3 DNA: TGTGCCTGGAGTGTACTCAGCAGCAATCAGCCCCAGCATTTT

J gene: TRBJ1-2
clone size: .
D gene: .
V gene: TRBV4-2
CDR3 protein: CASSQDRTAANYGYTF
CDR3 DNA: TGTGCCAGCAGCCAAGATAGGACGGCAGCTAACTATGGCTACACCTTC

J gene: TRBJ2-1
clone size: few
D gene: TRBD1
V gene: TRBV7-2
CDR3 protein: CASSLGGGISYNEQFF
CDR3 DNA: TGTGCCAGCAGCTTAGGAGGGGGCATCTCCTACAATGAGCAGTTCTTC

J gene: TRBJ1-2
clone size: few
D gene: .
V gene: TRBV6-6
CDR3 protein: CASSYSSGQGGYTF
CDR3 DNA: TGTGCCAGCAGTTACTCATCTGGGCAGGGAGGCTACACCTTC

J gene: TRBJ2-7
clone size: .
D gene: .
V gene: TRBV10-3
CDR3 protein: CAIRDTTSYEQYF
CDR3 DNA: TGTGCCATCAGAGACACCACCTCCTACGAGCAGTACTTC

J gene: TRBJ2-7
clone size: .
D gene: .
V gene: TRBV11-2
CDR3 protein: CASSFSTGPSTYEQYF
CDR3 DNA: TGTGCCAGCAGCTTCTCGACAGGCCCCTCTACCTACGAGCAGTACTTC

J gene: TRBJ1-1
clone size: .
D gene: .
V gene: TRBV6-6
CDR3 protein: CASSYRVAGEMEAFF
CDR3 DNA: TGTGCCAGCAGTTACCGTGTCGCAGGGGAGATGGAAGCTTTCTTT

J gene: TRBJ2-4
clone size: .
D gene: TRBD2
V gene: TRBV11-2
CDR3 protein: CASSSSGTSGRGGVNIQYF
CDR3 DNA: TGTGCCAGCAGCTCCTCAGGGACTAGCGGGAGAGGGGGGGTAAACATTCAGTACTTC

J gene: TRBJ2-5
clone size: .
D gene: TRBD2
V gene: TRBV20-1
CDR3 protein: CSASMGEGQETQYF
CDR3 DNA: TGCAGTGCTAGTATGGGGGAGGGGCAAGAGACCCAGTACTTC

J gene: TRBJ2-6
clone size: .
D gene: .
V gene: TRBV29-1
CDR3 protein: CSVDLSGANVLTF
CDR3 DNA: TGCAGCGTTGACCTCTCTGGGGCCAACGTCCTGACTTTC

J gene: TRBJ2-5
clone size: few
D gene: .
V gene: TRBV19
CDR3 protein: CASSRRAGFQETQYF
CDR3 DNA: TGTGCCAGTAGTCGCAGGGCCGGATTCCAAGAGACCCAGTACTTC

J gene: TRBJ1-6
clone size: few
D gene: .
V gene: TRBV6-5
CDR3 protein: CASSNNRDSPLHF
CDR3 DNA: TGTGCCAGCAGTAACAATAGGGATTCACCCCTCCACTTT

J gene: TRBJ2-7
clone size: .
D gene: TRBD2
V gene: TRBV6-5
CDR3 protein: CASRTGGTRSYEQYF
CDR3 DNA: TGTGCCAGCAGAACGGGCGGGACTAGATCCTACGAGCAGTACTTC

J gene: TRBJ1-5
clone size: once
D gene: TRBD1
V gene: TRBV19
CDR3 protein: CASRAQGGQPQHF
CDR3 DNA: TGTGCCAGTAGGGCACAGGGGGGGCAGCCCCAGCATTTT

J gene: TRBJ1-2
clone size: .
D gene: .
V gene: TRBV4-1
CDR3 protein: CASSQDSTGGGGYTF
CDR3 DNA: TGCGCCAGCAGCCAAGATTCTACCGGGGGGGGTGGCTACACCTTC

J gene: TRBJ2-7
clone size: few
D gene: TRBD2
V gene: TRBV5-6
CDR3 protein: CASSLLGLAGYEQYF
CDR3 DNA: TGTGCCAGCAGCCTCTTGGGACTAGCAGGGTACGAGCAGTACTTC

J gene: TRBJ2-7
clone size: few
D gene: TRBD1
V gene: TRBV5-1
CDR3 protein: CASSLESGGSREQYF
CDR3 DNA: TGCGCCAGCAGCTTGGAGTCAGGGGGCTCGAGAGAGCAGTACTTC

J gene: TRBJ1-1
clone size: .
D gene: .
V gene: TRBV19
CDR3 protein: CASSISPLNTEAFF
CDR3 DNA: TGTGCCAGTAGTATATCTCCCCTTAACACTGAAGCTTTCTTT

J gene: TRBJ2-7
clone size: .
D gene: TRBD2
V gene: TRBV6-1
CDR3 protein: CASSGTSGSRTYEQYF
CDR3 DNA: TGTGCCAGCAGTGGGACTAGCGGGAGTAGGACCTACGAGCAGTACTTC

J gene: TRBJ2-7
clone size: .
D gene: .
V gene: TRBV11-2
CDR3 protein: CASSKRVGGYEQYF
CDR3 DNA: TGTGCCAGCAGCAAACGTGTAGGGGGCTACGAGCAGTACTTC